Given below is one T cell receptor (beta chain) in context. CDR3 size: 14 residues. Germline V gene sequence: CDR1 SGHRS, CDR2 YFSETQ. Trimming cost V 1 base and J 2 bases, with 9 bases left between them. CD4 enrichment then naive enrichment separated naive from memory CD4+ cells. These data belong to a study of CD4 T cells in relation to SARS-CoV-2 and coronaviruses. Study-level information: Of the patients, 7 or 8 were male, 4 female, two Hispanic. The restricting HLA molecule for shared crossreactive spike epitopes was mapped.

Naive and memory CD4+ T cell DNA was deep-sequenced without culture. Using immunoSEQ multiplex PCR, the repertoire was profiled, and TCRdb retains in-frame clones only, with some absent. The profile shows about 37,000 clones, 80% to 90% of them singletons. The sequenced material came from memory CD4+ T cells from PBMCs. The rearrangement uses TRBV5-1 and TRBJ1-1; D gene unclear. This sequence was found in an adult with COVID-19. The CDR3 loop is CASSLLSANTEAFF. The DNA of the CDR3 is TGCGCCAGCAGCTTGCTCAGCGCCAACACTGAAGCTTTCTTT.